This paragraph covers one TCR beta chain sequence. Participant-reported clinical history was the basis for cohort assignment. Trimming removed 3 bases from V and 4 bases from J, with 12 bases in between. This CDR3 has 14 amino acids. Germline-derived CDR1 and CDR2 are LGHNA and YSLEER. Profiling relied on immunoSEQ multiplex PCR, and the TCRdb table lists in-frame clones only, not all of them. The sample comprises about 260,000 clones, under 90% of which are singletons, and under 4.5% rests with the top ten. This record comes from a study of blood T cell repertoires in COVID-19. Study context: PBMCs, B-cell-depleted T cells, or T cells provided the cDNA or gDNA that made up the material.

The chain joins TRBV4-3 to TRBJ1-1, with D maybe TRBD1 (6 bases). Sequencing used PBMCs or T cells enriched from blood (not recorded which). The source is a young man with acute COVID-19. In DNA form, the CDR3 reads TGCGCCAGCAGCCATCCCGGGACAAGCACTGAAGCTTTCTTT. Encoded protein: CASSHPGTSTEAFF.